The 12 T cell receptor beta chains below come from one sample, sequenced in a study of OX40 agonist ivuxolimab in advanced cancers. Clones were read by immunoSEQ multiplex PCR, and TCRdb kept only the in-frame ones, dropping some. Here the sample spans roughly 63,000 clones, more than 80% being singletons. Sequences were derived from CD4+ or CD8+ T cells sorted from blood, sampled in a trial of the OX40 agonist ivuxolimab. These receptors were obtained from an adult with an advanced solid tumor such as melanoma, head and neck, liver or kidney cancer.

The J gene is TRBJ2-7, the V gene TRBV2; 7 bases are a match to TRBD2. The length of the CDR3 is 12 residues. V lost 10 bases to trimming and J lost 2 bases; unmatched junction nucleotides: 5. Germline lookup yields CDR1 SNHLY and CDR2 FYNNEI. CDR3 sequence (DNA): TGTGCCACCGGGGGGAGCGCCTACGAGCAGTACTTC. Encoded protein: CATGGSAYEQYF.

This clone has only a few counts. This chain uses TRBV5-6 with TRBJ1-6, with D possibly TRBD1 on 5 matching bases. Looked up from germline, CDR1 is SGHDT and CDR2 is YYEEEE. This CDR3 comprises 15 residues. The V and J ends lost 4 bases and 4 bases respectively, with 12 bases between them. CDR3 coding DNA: TGTGCCAGCAGCGAATTAGGGGAGTATAATTCACCCCTCCACTTT. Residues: CASSELGEYNSPLHF. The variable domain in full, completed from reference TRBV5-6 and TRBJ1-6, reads DAGVTQSPTHLIKTRGQQVTLRCSPKSGHDTVSWYQQALGQGPQFIFQYYEEEERQRGNFPDRFSGHQFPNYSSELNVNALLLGDSALYLCASSELGEYNSPLHFGNGTRLTVT.

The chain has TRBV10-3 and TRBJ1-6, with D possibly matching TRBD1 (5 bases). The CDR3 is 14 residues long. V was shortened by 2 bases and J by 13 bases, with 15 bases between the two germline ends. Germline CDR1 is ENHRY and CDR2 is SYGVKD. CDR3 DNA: TGTGCCATCAGTGAGCGGGGGTCCGGAATCCCCCTCCACTTT. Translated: CAISERGSGIPLHF.

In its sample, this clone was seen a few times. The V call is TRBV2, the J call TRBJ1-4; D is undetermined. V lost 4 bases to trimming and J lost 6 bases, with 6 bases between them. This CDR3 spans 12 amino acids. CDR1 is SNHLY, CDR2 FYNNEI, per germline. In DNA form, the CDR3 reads TGTGCCAGCAGTGTGGAACATGAAAAACTGTTTTTT. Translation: CASSVEHEKLFF.

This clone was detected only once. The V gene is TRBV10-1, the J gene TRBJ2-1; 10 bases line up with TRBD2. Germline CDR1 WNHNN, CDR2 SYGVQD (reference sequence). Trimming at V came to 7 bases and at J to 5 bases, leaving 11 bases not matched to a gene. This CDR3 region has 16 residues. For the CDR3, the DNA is TGCGCCAGCACCCAGACGGGGACTAGCGCTAACAATGAGCAGTTCTTC. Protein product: CASTQTGTSANNEQFF.

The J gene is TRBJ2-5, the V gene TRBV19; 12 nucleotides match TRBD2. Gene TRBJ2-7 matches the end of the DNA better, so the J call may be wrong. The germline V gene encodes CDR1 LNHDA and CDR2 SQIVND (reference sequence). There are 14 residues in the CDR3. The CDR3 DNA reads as TGTGCCAGTAGCCGGACTAGCGGGATCTACGAGCAGTACTTC. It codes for CASSRTSGIYEQYF.

CDR3 region: CARSSRGLRNQPQHF. The CDR3 DNA sequence: TGTGCCAGAAGCAGCCGGGGACTGCGCAATCAGCCCCAGCATTTT. This chain uses TRBV5-3 with TRBJ1-5; a weak D match, TRBD1 (5 bases). TRBV5-3 is flagged as an ORF with uncertain function. The CDR3 runs 15 residues. V gave up 4 bases and J gave up 2 bases, with 13 bases separating them.

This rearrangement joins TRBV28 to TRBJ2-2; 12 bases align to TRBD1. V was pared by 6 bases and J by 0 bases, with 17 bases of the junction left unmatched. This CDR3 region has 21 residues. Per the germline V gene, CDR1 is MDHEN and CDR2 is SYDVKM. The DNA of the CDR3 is TGTGCCAGCAGCCCCTCCCTGGGACAGGGGGCGAAAGAACCGAACACCGGGGAGCTGTTTTTT. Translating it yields CASSPSLGQGAKEPNTGELFF.

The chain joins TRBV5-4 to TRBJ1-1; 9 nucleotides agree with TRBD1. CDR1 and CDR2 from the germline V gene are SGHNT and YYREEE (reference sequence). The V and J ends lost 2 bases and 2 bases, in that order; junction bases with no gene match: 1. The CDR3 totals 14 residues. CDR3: CASSFTGGNTEAFF. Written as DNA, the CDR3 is TGTGCCAGCAGCTTTACAGGGGGCAACACTGAAGCTTTCTTT.

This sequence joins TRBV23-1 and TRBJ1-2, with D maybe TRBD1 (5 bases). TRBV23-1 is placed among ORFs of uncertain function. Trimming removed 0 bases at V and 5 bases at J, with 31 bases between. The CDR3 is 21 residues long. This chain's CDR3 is CASSQSDNRRMIREDQYGYTF. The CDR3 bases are TGCGCCAGCAGTCAATCGGACAACCGCCGAATGATCAGGGAGGACCAATATGGCTACACCTTC.

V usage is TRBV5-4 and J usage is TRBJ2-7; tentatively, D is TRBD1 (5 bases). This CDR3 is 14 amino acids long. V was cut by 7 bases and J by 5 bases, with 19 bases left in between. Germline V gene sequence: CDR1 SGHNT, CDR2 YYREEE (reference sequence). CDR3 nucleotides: TGTGCCAGCGCCTCAGGGTCCCGAGTCGACGAGCAGTACTTC. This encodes CASASGSRVDEQYF.

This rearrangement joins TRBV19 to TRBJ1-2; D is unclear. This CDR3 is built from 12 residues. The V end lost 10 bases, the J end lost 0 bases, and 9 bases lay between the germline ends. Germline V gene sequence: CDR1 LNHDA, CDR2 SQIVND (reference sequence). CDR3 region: CATMYPNYGYTF. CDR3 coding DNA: TGTGCCACCATGTACCCTAACTATGGCTACACCTTC.